This passage covers 14 T cell receptor beta chains from one sample sequenced in a study of metastatic and nonmetastatic thyroid tumors. Using MiXCR, TCRdb reanalyzed the PCR reads. The table has around 18,000 clones, roughly 23% seen once. Thyroid surgery had not been preceded by any treatment in any patient. Specimen: tumor tissue. The source is a female donor with papillary thyroid cancer or a benign thyroid nodule (not recorded which). Some clones in this sample may be carry-over from other donors' samples.

This chain joins TRBV20-1 and TRBJ1-2; the D is unclear. CDR1 and CDR2 from the germline V gene are DFQATT and SNEGSKA (reference sequence). V was pared by 6 bases and J by 6 bases, with 11 bases between. There are 11 residues in the CDR3. CDR3 in DNA: TGCAGTGCCGCCGCTGGGCATGGCTACACCTTC. Residues: CSAAAGHGYTF.

This clone has ten or more counts. This chain uses TRBV27 with TRBJ2-3, with D perhaps matching TRBD1 or TRBD2 (5 bases each). V lost 5 bases to trimming and J lost 6 bases, with 12 bases between them. Germline V gene sequence: CDR1 MNHEY, CDR2 SMNVEV (reference sequence). This CDR3 is built from 13 residues. Here the CDR3 reads CASSPGWGDTQYF. The CDR3, as DNA: TGTGCCAGCAGTCCAGGGTGGGGGGATACGCAGTATTTT.

The chain links TRBV5-1 to TRBJ2-3, with TRBD2 identical over 13 bases. The CDR3 is 18 amino acids. The J segment lost 5 bases and the V segment lost 7 bases, leaving 16 bases of the junction unmatched. Germline V gives CDR1 SGHRS, CDR2 YFSETQ. For the CDR3, the DNA is TGCGCCAGCCACCAAGGGGGTCTACTAGCGGGAGGGGTAGATACGCAGTATTTT. It translates to CASHQGGLLAGGVDTQYF. The full variable domain, with the rest looked up from reference TRBV5-1 and TRBJ2-3, is KAGVTQTPRYLIKTRGQQVTLSCSPISGHRSVSWYQQTPGQGLQFLFEYFSETQRNKGNFPGRFSGRQFSNSRSEMNVSTLELGDSALYLCASHQGGLLAGGVDTQYFGPGTRLTVL.

This chain links TRBV20-1 with TRBJ2-7, with D possibly TRBD2 on 5 matching bases. Trimming removed 1 base from V and 3 bases from J, with 13 bases in between. The CDR3 has 14 amino acids. Germline lookup yields CDR1 DFQATT and CDR2 SNEGSKA (reference sequence). CDR3 nucleotide sequence: TGCAGTGCTAGAGGCCGTAGCGTAGTCTACGAGCAGTACTTC. The encoded protein is CSARGRSVVYEQYF.

The genes are TRBV20-1 and TRBJ1-2; TRBD1 agrees at 7 bases. CDR3 length equals 15 residues. J was trimmed by 7 bases and V by 6 bases; bases with no gene match: 17. CDR1 DFQATT and CDR2 SNEGSKA come from the germline V gene (reference sequence). The CDR3 sequence: CSASTDRVSRSGYTF. CDR3 DNA: TGCAGTGCCTCAACCGACAGGGTCTCCCGCTCTGGCTACACCTTC.

This clone was observed a handful of times. This chain uses TRBV6-1 with TRBJ1-6; TRBD1 agrees at 7 bases. The CDR3 totals 17 residues. Germline V gives CDR1 MNHNS, CDR2 SASEGT. V was clipped by 0 bases and J by 7 bases; unmatched bases: 9. The CDR3 sequence is CASSEALPGQINSPLHF. For the CDR3, the DNA is TGTGCCAGCAGTGAAGCGCTTCCGGGACAGATAAATTCACCCCTCCACTTT.

This clone showed up many times. This rearrangement joins TRBV29-1 to TRBJ2-5; either TRBD1 or TRBD2 may fit D (5 bases each). Germline V gene sequence: CDR1 SQVTM, CDR2 ANQGSEA. The V gene lost 6 bases and the J gene lost 6 bases, with 17 bases spanning the gap. The length of the CDR3 is 13 residues. This chain's CDR3 is CSVVDLGVKTQYF. The DNA of the CDR3 is TGCAGCGTGGTTGACTTGGGGGTAAAGACCCAGTACTTC. Supplemented by reference TRBV29-1 and TRBJ2-5, the full variable domain reads SAVISQKPSRDICQRGTSLTIQCQVDSQVTMMFWYRQQPGQSLTLIATANQGSEATYESGFVIDKFPISRPNLTFSTLTVSNMSPEDSSIYLCSVVDLGVKTQYFGPGTRLLVL.

The V gene is TRBV5-1, the J gene TRBJ2-1; either TRBD1 or TRBD2 may supply D (5 bases each). The ends were cut back, 0 bases at V and 4 bases at J, with 17 bases in the middle. Germline loops: CDR1 SGHRS, CDR2 YFSETQ. The length of the CDR3 is 17 residues. The CDR3 spells CASSLGNSGHSYNEQFF. The CDR3 coding sequence is TGCGCCAGCAGCTTGGGTAATTCGGGGCACTCATACAATGAGCAGTTCTTC.

This clone was observed at least ten times. The chain has TRBV6-1 and TRBJ1-4; D is undetermined. This CDR3 is 12 amino acids long. Trimming took off 7 bases at V and 5 bases at J, with 8 bases between the two ends. Germline CDR1 is MNHNS and CDR2 is SASEGT. For the CDR3, the DNA is TGTGCCAGCACTGGGAACAATGAAAAACTGTTTTTT. Its translation is CASTGNNEKLFF.

This clone was recorded a few times. The CDR3 coding sequence is TGTGCCAGCAGTTTATCGGGGGTGGGCAATGAGCAGTTCTTC. Encoded protein: CASSLSGVGNEQFF. The chain carries TRBV27 and TRBJ2-1; D is tentatively TRBD1 or TRBD2 (5 bases each). Germline loops: CDR1 MNHEY, CDR2 SMNVEV (reference sequence). The V end lost 0 bases, the J end lost 6 bases, and 9 bases lay between the germline ends. This CDR3 has 14 amino acids.

The rearrangement uses TRBV28 and TRBJ1-1; D not certain. Looked up from germline, CDR1 is MDHEN and CDR2 is SYDVKM. The CDR3 consists of 14 residues. Trimming pared 3 bases from V and 2 bases from J, leaving 10 bases between. The CDR3 sequence is CASSLYQTNTEAFF. The CDR3 DNA follows: TGTGCCAGCAGTTTGTACCAGACTAACACTGAAGCTTTCTTT. The full variable domain, in which reference TRBV28 and TRBJ1-1 provide the parts outside the CDR3, is DVKVTQSSRYLVKRTGEKVFLECVQDMDHENMFWYRQDPGLGLRLIYFSYDVKMKEKGDIPEGYSVSREKKERFSLILESASTNQTSMYLCASSLYQTNTEAFFGQGTRLTVV.

This clone was counted at least ten times. The chain employs TRBV6-1 and TRBJ2-2; TRBD2 aligns across 9 bases. The CDR3 length is 17 residues. CDR1 and CDR2 from the germline V gene are MNHNS and SASEGT. The V and J ends lost 6 bases and 4 bases, in that order; junction bases with no gene match: 12. The CDR3 here is CASRPPLAGKSTGELFF. Written as DNA, the CDR3 is TGTGCCAGCAGACCCCCTCTAGCGGGAAAATCCACCGGGGAGCTGTTTTTT.

This clone showed up many times. The conserved closing phenylalanine or tryptophan is absent in this CDR3, likely reflecting a read error. The chain recombines TRBV20-1 with TRBJ2-1; 15 bases are a match to TRBD2. CDR3 length: 13 residues. The junction had 3 bases not matched to a gene; V was cut back by 6 bases and J by 9 bases. Germline V gene lookup returns CDR1 DFQATT and CDR2 SNEGSKA (reference sequence). DNA for the CDR3: TGCAGTGCCGGGACTAGCGGGAGGTTTGAGCAGTTCCTC. Protein: CSAGTSGRFEQFL.

This clone was seen repeatedly, ten times or more. CDR3: CASSLDPGSEQFF. In DNA form, the CDR3 reads TGTGCCAGCAGTTTAGATCCGGGGAGTGAGCAGTTCTTC. The V and J genes are TRBV27 and TRBJ2-1, with D perhaps matching TRBD2 (5 bases). The V end was cut by 2 bases, the J end by 9 bases, with 11 bases between. The CDR3 length is 13 residues. Germline values: CDR1 MNHEY, CDR2 SMNVEV (reference sequence).